What follows describes a single T cell receptor beta chain. What it recognizes is unknown. Donors were healthy Caucasian individuals from Russia aged roughly 6 to 95. The germline V gene has CDR1 ENHRY and CDR2 SYGVKD. V shed 0 bases and J shed 9 bases, with 17 bases lying between them. This CDR3 has 15 residues. The data were taken from a study of blood T cells in healthy people across ages. Study-wide results and limits: There were more naive CD4+ cells and higher diversity in long-lived donors than in aged donors.

For the second PCR, which ran for about 6 to 11 cycles, a sample-barcoded 5' primer and a J-beta primer mix were used. Researchers report that a template-switch adaptor with 12 random nucleotides tagged each cDNA molecule. One entry per CDR3 protein, called by TCRdb with MiXCR from the 5' RACE reads. The sample shows 700,000 to 900,000 distinct CDR3 sequences, about 48% of them seen only once. V and J are TRBV10-3 and TRBJ1-2; no clear D gene. This TCR was sampled from a man aged 80 or over in good health. The sample was blood. The CDR3 DNA follows: TGTGCCATCAGTGAGTCGACTCCGGGCCCAAGGAGCTACACCTTC. This sequence encodes CAISESTPGPRSYTF.